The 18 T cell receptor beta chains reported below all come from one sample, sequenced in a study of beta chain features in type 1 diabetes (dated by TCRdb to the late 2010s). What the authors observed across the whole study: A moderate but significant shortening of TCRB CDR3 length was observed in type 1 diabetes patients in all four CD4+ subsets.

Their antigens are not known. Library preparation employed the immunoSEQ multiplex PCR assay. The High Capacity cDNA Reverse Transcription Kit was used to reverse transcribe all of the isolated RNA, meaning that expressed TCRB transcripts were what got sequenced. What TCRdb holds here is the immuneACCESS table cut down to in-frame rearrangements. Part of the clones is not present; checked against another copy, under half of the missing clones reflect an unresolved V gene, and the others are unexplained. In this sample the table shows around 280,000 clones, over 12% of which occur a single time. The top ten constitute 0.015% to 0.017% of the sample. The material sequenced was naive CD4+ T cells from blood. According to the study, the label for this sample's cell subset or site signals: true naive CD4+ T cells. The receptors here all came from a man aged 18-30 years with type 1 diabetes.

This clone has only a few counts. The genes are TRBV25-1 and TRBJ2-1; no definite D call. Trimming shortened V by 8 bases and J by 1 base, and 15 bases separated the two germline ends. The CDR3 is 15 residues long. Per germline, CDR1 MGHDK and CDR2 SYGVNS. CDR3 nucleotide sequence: TGTGCCAGCCAGCCTCTGGGCTCTTCCTACAATGAGCAGTTCTTC. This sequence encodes CASQPLGSSYNEQFF.

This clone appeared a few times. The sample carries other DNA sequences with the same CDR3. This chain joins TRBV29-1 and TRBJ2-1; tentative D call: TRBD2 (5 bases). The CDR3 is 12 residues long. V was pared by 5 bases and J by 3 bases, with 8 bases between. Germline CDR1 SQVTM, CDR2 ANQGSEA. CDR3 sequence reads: CSVRGSYNEQFF. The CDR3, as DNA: TGCAGCGTTAGAGGGAGCTACAATGAGCAGTTCTTC.

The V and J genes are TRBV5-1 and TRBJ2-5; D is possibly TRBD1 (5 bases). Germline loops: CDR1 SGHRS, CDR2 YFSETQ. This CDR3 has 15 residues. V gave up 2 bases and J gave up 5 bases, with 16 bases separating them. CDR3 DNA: TGCGCCAGCAGCTTCTTGTCAGGGAAAAAGGAGACCCAGTACTTC. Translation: CASSFLSGKKETQYF. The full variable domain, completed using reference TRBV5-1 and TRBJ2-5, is KAGVTQTPRYLIKTRGQQVTLSCSPISGHRSVSWYQQTPGQGLQFLFEYFSETQRNKGNFPGRFSGRQFSNSRSEMNVSTLELGDSALYLCASSFLSGKKETQYFGPGTRLLVL.

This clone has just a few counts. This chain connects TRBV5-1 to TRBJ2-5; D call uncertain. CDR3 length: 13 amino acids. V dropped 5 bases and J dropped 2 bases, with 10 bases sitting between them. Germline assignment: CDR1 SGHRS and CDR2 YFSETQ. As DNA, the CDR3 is TGCGCCAGCAGGCTGAGTAATCAAGAGACCCAGTACTTC. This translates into CASRLSNQETQYF.

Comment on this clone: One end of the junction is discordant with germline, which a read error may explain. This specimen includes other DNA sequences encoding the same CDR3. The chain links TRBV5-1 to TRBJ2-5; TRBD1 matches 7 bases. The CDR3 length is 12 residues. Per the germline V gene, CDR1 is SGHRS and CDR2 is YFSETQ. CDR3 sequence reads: CASSLDRETQYF. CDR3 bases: TGCGCCAGCAGTTTGGACAGGGAGACCCAGTACTTC.

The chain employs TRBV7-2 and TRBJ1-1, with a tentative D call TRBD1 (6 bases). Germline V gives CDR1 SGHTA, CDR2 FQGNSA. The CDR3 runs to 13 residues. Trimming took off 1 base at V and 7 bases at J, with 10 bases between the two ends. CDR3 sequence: CASSLGGGREAFF. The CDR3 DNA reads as TGTGCCAGCAGCTTAGGCGGGGGGCGTGAAGCTTTCTTT.

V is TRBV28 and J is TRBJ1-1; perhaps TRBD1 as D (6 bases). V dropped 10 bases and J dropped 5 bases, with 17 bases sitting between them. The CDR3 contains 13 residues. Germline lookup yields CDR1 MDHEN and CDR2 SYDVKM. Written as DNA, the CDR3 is TGTGCCATGGACAGTGGTCGTGGAACTGAAGCTTTCTTT. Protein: CAMDSGRGTEAFF.

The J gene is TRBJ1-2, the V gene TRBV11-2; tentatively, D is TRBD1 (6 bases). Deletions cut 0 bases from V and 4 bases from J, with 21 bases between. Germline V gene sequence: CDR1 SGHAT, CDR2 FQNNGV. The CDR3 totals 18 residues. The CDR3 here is CASSLDLGGTILGYGYTF. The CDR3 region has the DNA TGTGCCAGCAGCTTAGACTTGGGGGGGACAATCTTGGGCTATGGCTACACCTTC.

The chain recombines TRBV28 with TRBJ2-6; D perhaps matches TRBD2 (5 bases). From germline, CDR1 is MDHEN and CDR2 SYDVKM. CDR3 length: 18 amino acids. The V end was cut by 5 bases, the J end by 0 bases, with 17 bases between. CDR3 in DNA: TGTGCCAGCAGTACCGAGCGGAGTACGTTCTCTGGGGCCAACGTCCTGACTTTC. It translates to CASSTERSTFSGANVLTF.

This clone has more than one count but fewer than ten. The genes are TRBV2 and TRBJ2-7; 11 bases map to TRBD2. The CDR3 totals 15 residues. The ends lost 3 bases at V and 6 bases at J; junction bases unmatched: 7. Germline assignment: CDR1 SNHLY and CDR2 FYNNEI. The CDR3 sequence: CASSDILAGVGEQYF. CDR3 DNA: TGTGCCAGCAGTGATATACTAGCGGGAGTTGGCGAGCAGTACTTC.

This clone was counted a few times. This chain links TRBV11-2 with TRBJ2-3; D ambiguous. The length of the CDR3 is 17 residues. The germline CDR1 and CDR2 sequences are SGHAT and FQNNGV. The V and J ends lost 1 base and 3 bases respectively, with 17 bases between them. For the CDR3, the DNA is TGTGCCAGCAGCTTAGCCCTTAAGCCTAGTTGGACAGATACGCAGTATTTT. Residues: CASSLALKPSWTDTQYF.

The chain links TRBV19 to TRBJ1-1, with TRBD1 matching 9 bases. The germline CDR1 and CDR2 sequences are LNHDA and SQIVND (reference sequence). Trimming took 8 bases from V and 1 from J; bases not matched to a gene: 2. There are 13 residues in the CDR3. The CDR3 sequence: CASGTGKNTEAFF. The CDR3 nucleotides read TGTGCCAGTGGGACAGGGAAGAACACTGAAGCTTTCTTT.

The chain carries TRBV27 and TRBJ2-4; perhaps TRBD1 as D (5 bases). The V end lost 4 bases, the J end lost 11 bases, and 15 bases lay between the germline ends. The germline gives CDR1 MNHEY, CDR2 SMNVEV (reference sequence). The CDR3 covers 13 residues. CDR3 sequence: CASSYDRSVVQYF. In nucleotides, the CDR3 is TGTGCCAGCAGTTACGACAGATCTGTGGTTCAGTACTTC.

The CDR3 coding sequence is TGTGCCAGCAGCTTACAAGCGGGGGCTATCAATGAGCAGTTCTTC. Translation gives CASSLQAGAINEQFF. The rearrangement uses TRBV7-9 and TRBJ2-1; TRBD2 matches at 8 bases. From germline, CDR1 is SEHNR and CDR2 FQNEAQ (reference sequence). This CDR3 contains 15 residues. Germline trimming cut 2 bases from V and 6 bases from J; bases unmatched to any gene: 6.

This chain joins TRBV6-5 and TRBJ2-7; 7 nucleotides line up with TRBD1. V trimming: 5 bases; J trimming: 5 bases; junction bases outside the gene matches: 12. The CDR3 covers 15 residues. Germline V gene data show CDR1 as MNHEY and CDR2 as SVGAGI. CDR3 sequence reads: CASSLTGTAEDEQYF. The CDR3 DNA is TGTGCCAGCAGTCTTACCGGGACAGCAGAGGACGAGCAGTACTTC.

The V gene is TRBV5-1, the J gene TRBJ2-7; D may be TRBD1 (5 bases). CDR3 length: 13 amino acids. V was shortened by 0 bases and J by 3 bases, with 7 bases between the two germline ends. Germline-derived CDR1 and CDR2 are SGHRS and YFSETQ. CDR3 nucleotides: TGCGCCAGCAGCTTGGACAGGAACTACGAGCAGTACTTC. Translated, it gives CASSLDRNYEQYF.

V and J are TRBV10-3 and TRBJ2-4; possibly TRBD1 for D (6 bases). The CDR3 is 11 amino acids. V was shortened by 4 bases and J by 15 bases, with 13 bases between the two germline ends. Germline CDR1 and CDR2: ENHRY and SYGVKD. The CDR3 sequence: CAISVGGIRYF. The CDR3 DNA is TGTGCCATCAGTGTAGGGGGTATCAGGTACTTC.

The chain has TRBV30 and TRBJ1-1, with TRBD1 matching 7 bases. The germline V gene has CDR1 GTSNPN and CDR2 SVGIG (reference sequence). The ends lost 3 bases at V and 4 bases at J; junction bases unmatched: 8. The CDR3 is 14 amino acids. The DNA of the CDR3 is TGTGCCTGGAGCGGACCGGACAGGTCCACTGAAGCTTTCTTT. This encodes CAWSGPDRSTEAFF.